The source of this T cell receptor beta chain is a study of blood T cell repertoires in COVID-19. Study background: Whether acute or convalescent, the COVID-19 samples came from the United States, Italy and Spain. From T cells, B-cell-depleted T cells, or PBMCs came the material, which was cDNA or gDNA.

Libraries were prepared by immunoSEQ multiplex PCR; TCRdb keeps only in-frame clonotypes and omits some of them. The sample records over 250,000 clones, 70% to 90% being singletons. This CDR3 has 15 residues. V was cut by 6 bases and J by 8 bases, with 20 bases left in between. Per germline, CDR1 MNHEY and CDR2 SVGAGI. The rearrangement uses TRBV6-5 and TRBJ2-1; a weak D match, TRBD1 (5 bases). Sequencing input: peripheral blood. The TCR sequence derives from a woman in her forties who had recovered from COVID-19. The CDR3 DNA sequence: TGTGCCAGCAGACCATTTAGGGGTCCCTCGGATGAGCAGTTCTTC. The encoded protein is CASRPFRGPSDEQFF.